Shown below are 17 T cell receptor beta chains from a single sample sequenced in a study of Graves' ophthalmopathy and Graves' hyperthyroidism. CDR3 regions of TCR beta were amplified from RNA transcripts. First-round RT-PCR relied on HTBI primers, and a second-round multiplex PCR came next. TCRdb fed the multiplex PCR reads into MiXCR, producing one record per CDR3 protein. The sample has around 660,000 distinct CDR3 sequences; about 40% are singletons. The specimen was peripheral blood. The receptor set was obtained from an adult man with Graves' ophthalmopathy.

The rearrangement joins TRBV5-6 to TRBJ2-2; the match to TRBD2 covers 11 bases. The CDR3 sequence is 18 residues long. V trimming: 5 bases; J trimming: 0 bases; junction bases outside the gene matches: 9. Germline CDR1 and CDR2: SGHDT and YYEEEE. The chain's CDR3 is CASSASVAGGPNTGELFF. The DNA of the CDR3 is TGTGCCAGCAGTGCCTCCGTAGCGGGAGGGCCGAACACCGGGGAGCTGTTTTTT.

V gene TRBV7-9 combines with J gene TRBJ1-4; D is unresolved. V lost 5 bases, J lost 4 bases, and 14 bases lay in between. The germline V gene has CDR1 SEHNR and CDR2 FQNEAQ (reference sequence). The CDR3 consists of 15 residues. CDR3: CASSQGHGNNEKLFF. CDR3 DNA sequence: TGTGCCAGCAGCCAAGGCCACGGGAATAATGAAAAACTGTTTTTT. The whole variable domain, remainder taken from reference TRBV7-9 and TRBJ1-4, is DTGVSQNPRHKITKRGQNVTFRCDPISEHNRLYWYRQTLGQGPEFLTYFQNEAQLEKSRLLSDRFSAERPKGSFSTLEIQRTEQGDSAMYLCASSQGHGNNEKLFFGSGTQLSVL.

Turning to this clonotype: This may stem from a read error, because a much larger clone lies one nucleotide away. The rearrangement joins TRBV12-3 or TRBV12-4 to TRBJ2-7; perhaps TRBD1 as D (6 bases). The CDR3 has 12 amino acids. The CDR3 DNA follows: TGTGTCAGCAGAAACAGGGACTACGAGCAGTACTTC. It is translated as CVSRNRDYEQYF.

The J gene is TRBJ1-5, the V gene TRBV29-1; 10 positions match TRBD1. The CDR3 runs 15 residues. Germline loops: CDR1 SQVTM, CDR2 ANQGSEA. Trimming took 4 bases from V and 7 from J; bases not matched to a gene: 10. CDR3 DNA: TGCAGCGTTGCTTCCGGGACAGGGGCAGGCCAGCCCCAGCATTTT. The encoded protein is CSVASGTGAGQPQHF. Based on the CDR3 plus reference TRBV29-1 and TRBJ1-5, the full variable domain is SAVISQKPSRDICQRGTSLTIQCQVDSQVTMMFWYRQQPGQSLTLIATANQGSEATYESGFVIDKFPISRPNLTFSTLTVSNMSPEDSSIYLCSVASGTGAGQPQHFGDGTRLSIL.

The CDR3 protein is CASSESPGAGVRETQYF. The CDR3 coding sequence is TGCGCCAGCAGTGAGTCGCCGGGAGCGGGAGTGAGGGAGACCCAGTACTTC. The V gene is TRBV10-2, the J gene TRBJ2-5, with 8 bases that match TRBD2. With 0 bases clipped from V and 5 bases from J, the junction kept 11 bases outside the gene matches. The CDR3 covers 17 residues. CDR1 is WSHSY and CDR2 is SAAADI in the germline V gene.

CDR3 nucleotide sequence: TGCGCCAGCAGCCGCCCCACGGGGAACTATGGCTACACCTTC. Translating it yields CASSRPTGNYGYTF. The chain employs TRBV4-1 and TRBJ1-2; D not certain. Germline V gene data show CDR1 as MGHRA and CDR2 as YSYEKL. V dropped 4 bases and J dropped 2 bases, with 11 bases sitting between them. The CDR3 covers 14 residues.

This clonotype was counted a few times. The CDR3 is CATSRGQGGRGTQYF. The CDR3 DNA is TGTGCCACCAGCAGAGGACAGGGAGGCCGAGGGACCCAGTACTTC. This chain uses TRBV15 with TRBJ2-5, with a possible D match to TRBD1 (7 bases). The CDR3 is made up of 15 amino acids. V was shortened by 1 base and J by 7 bases, with 16 bases between the two germline ends. Germline CDR1 is LNHNV and CDR2 is YYDKDF (reference sequence).

The gene calls are TRBV19 and TRBJ2-5, with no clear D. The CDR3 is 12 residues long. V lost 10 bases and J lost 5, with 14 bases in between. Germline values: CDR1 LNHDA, CDR2 SQIVND (reference sequence). As DNA, the CDR3 is TGTGCCACGTCGGGCCTATCGGAGACCCAGTACTTC. It codes for CATSGLSETQYF.

Comments on this clonotype: A read error is likely, as this CDR3 ends without the conserved phenylalanine or tryptophan. The DNA is left out, because the CDR3 cannot be placed on it with certainty; the CDR3 is given as TCRdb lists it. Here the CDR3 reads CASSEDSYHL. V gene TRBV2 combines with J gene TRBJ1-6; TRBD1 is taken as the D call from the table, unchecked against the DNA. Germline-derived CDR1 and CDR2 are SNHLY and FYNNEI. Both ends counted, the CDR3 spans 10 residues.

This chain uses TRBV5-3 with TRBJ1-2; D gene uncertain. TRBV5-3 is treated as an ORF (open reading frame) with a function not yet certain. The CDR3 spans 12 residues. With 10 bases removed from V and 4 bases from J, the gap between germline ends came to 14 bases. Written as DNA, the CDR3 is TGTGCCCAGAACGCAGGATTCTATGGCTACACCTTC. Its translation: CAQNAGFYGYTF.

This clonotype was counted many times. CDR3: CASSLREAGANVLTF. CDR3 nucleotide sequence: TGTGCCAGCAGCTTGCGGGAAGCTGGGGCCAACGTCCTGACTTTC. The gene calls are TRBV5-6 and TRBJ2-6; TRBD2 might be the D (5 bases). CDR3 length: 15 amino acids. V was cut by 1 base and J by 2 bases, with 7 bases left in between. Germline lookup yields CDR1 SGHDT and CDR2 YYEEEE.

This clonotype was seen repeatedly, ten times or more. The chain combines TRBV24-1 with TRBJ2-5; D gene ambiguous. CDR1 and CDR2 from the germline V gene are KGHDR and SFDVKD. The CDR3 extends over 14 amino acids. The V and J ends lost 1 base and 9 bases respectively, with 14 bases between them. The CDR3 DNA reads TGTGCCACCAGTGATTTTCCCGGGTCTTCGGCCCAGTACTTC. Its protein is CATSDFPGSSAQYF.

This clonotype was observed many times. This chain links TRBV7-8 with TRBJ2-2; 8 positions match TRBD1. Germline CDR1 SGHVS, CDR2 FQNEAQ. V lost 8 bases, J lost 1 base, and 9 bases stayed unmatched. The CDR3 runs 16 residues. The chain's CDR3 is CASGTSTGENTGELFF. In DNA form, the CDR3 reads TGTGCCAGCGGCACCTCGACAGGGGAGAACACCGGGGAGCTGTTTTTT. The entire variable domain, with the rest obtained from reference TRBV7-8 and TRBJ2-2, is as follows: GAGVSQSPRYKVAKRGQDVALRCDPISGHVSLFWYQQALGQGPEFLTYFQNEAQLDKSGLPSDRFFAERPEGSVSTLKIQRTQQEDSAVYLCASGTSTGENTGELFFGEGSRLTVL.

This clonotype was detected ten times or more. This chain joins TRBV2 and TRBJ2-7; 11 bases agree with TRBD1. Germline CDR1 reads SNHLY; CDR2 reads FYNNEI. This CDR3 region has 13 residues. The CDR3, as DNA: TGTGGCACGGCGGGACAGGGGGCCTACGAGCAGTACTTC. Amino acid sequence: CGTAGQGAYEQYF.

CDR3 sequence (DNA): TGTGCCAGCTCACCCGTCCTGTCTACAGGGGGCATGGACGAGCAGTACTTC. It encodes CASSPVLSTGGMDEQYF. The J gene is TRBJ2-7, the V gene TRBV18; 9 bases are shared with TRBD1. The germline V gene has CDR1 KGHSH and CDR2 LQKENI. This CDR3 comprises 17 residues. J gave up 5 bases and V 3 bases, and 14 bases lay outside the gene matches. Full variable domain (outside the CDR3, taken from reference TRBV18 and TRBJ2-7): NAGVMQNPRHLVRRRGQEARLRCSPMKGHSHVYWYRQLPEEGLKFMVYLQKENIIDESGMPKERFSAEFPKEGPSILRIQQVVRGDSAAYFCASSPVLSTGGMDEQYFGPGTRLTVT.

V is TRBV11-2 and J is TRBJ2-3; 8 nucleotides line up with TRBD2. In germline, CDR1 is SGHAT, CDR2 FQNNGV. Trimming took 5 bases from V and 6 from J; bases not matched to a gene: 16. The CDR3 totals 17 residues. The CDR3 sequence is CASSPNRAGGAWDTQYF. The CDR3 DNA reads TGTGCCAGCAGCCCCAACCGGGCGGGAGGAGCGTGGGATACGCAGTATTTT.

The V and J genes are TRBV20-1 and TRBJ2-7; the match to TRBD1 covers 11 bases. Germline V gene lookup returns CDR1 DFQATT and CDR2 SNEGSKA (reference sequence). The V and J ends lost 3 bases and 2 bases, in that order; junction bases with no gene match: 6. The CDR3 length is 15 residues. In DNA form, the CDR3 reads TGCAGTGCTAGTAGGCCGGGACAGGGGGCCTACGAGCAGTACTTC. Encoded protein: CSASRPGQGAYEQYF.